A selection of T cell receptor beta chains follows, all from one sample in a study of metastatic and nonmetastatic thyroid tumors. TCRdb ran MiXCR on the PCR reads. This sample carries approximately 13,000 clones, about an eighth of them seen once, and the ten largest clones take approximately 15%. The sequenced material came from blood. The source is a female donor with papillary thyroid cancer or a benign thyroid nodule (not recorded which). Some clones in this sample may be carry-over from other donors' samples. The CDR3 runs from the conserved cysteine through the conserved F or W. The D gene is left open where the match is weak. Clone size is not always given. Where it is, it says once, few, many or a class for expanded clones.

D gene	V gene	clone size	J gene	CDR3 protein	CDR3 DNA
NA	TRBV10-1	medium-sized	TRBJ2-3	CASSDRIPDTQYF	TGCGCCAGCAGTGACCGGATCCCAGATACGCAGTATTTT
NA	TRBV7-9	many	TRBJ1-2	CASSDTGLANYGYTF	TGTGCCAGCAGCGACACAGGTCTAGCTAACTATGGCTACACCTTC
NA	TRBV5-3	NA	TRBJ1-2	CASSPRGGGYTF	TGTGCCAGCAGCCCCAGGGGTGGCGGCTACACCTTC
TRBD1	TRBV7-6	many	TRBJ1-6	CASSSQEGANSPLHF	TGTGCCAGCAGCTCCCAGGAGGGGGCGAATTCACCCCTCCACTTT
NA	TRBV3-1	once	TRBJ2-3	CASSPAAGHTDTQYF	TGTGCCAGCAGCCCCGCGGCGGGGCACACAGATACGCAGTATTTT
NA	TRBV7-8	many	TRBJ1-5	CASSVDRHTNQPQHF	TGTGCCAGCAGCGTTGACAGACACACCAATCAGCCCCAGCATTTT
NA	TRBV11-2	many	TRBJ1-2	CASSSWDPVVYGYTF	TGTGCCAGCAGCAGCTGGGACCCGGTGGTCTATGGCTACACCTTC
NA	TRBV27	many	TRBJ2-1	CASGRLTTRFNEQFF	TGTGCCAGCGGAAGACTGACTACCCGATTCAATGAGCAGTTCTTC
NA	TRBV6-1	medium-sized	TRBJ1-2	CASNDLLFF	TGTGCCAGCAACGACCTACTATTCTTC
NA	TRBV5-1	NA	TRBJ2-7	CASSLVHSSSYEQYF	TGCGCCAGCAGCTTGGTTCACTCGAGCTCCTACGAGCAGTACTTC
TRBD2	TRBV20-1	NA	TRBJ2-7	CSASPPTSGMTHEQYF	TGCAGTGCTAGCCCCCCCACTAGCGGGATGACCCACGAGCAGTACTTC
NA	TRBV6-1	medium-sized	TRBJ2-3	CASSEVPDSTDTQYF	TGTGCCAGCAGTGAAGTGCCTGACTCGACAGATACGCAGTATTTT
NA	TRBV6-1	NA	TRBJ1-5	CASSEWEGQPKHF	TGTGCCAGCAGTGAATGGGAGGGTCAGCCCAAGCATTTT
TRBD1	TRBV11-2	many	TRBJ1-1	CASSPGGDSRTAEAFF	TGTGCCAGCAGCCCCGGAGGGGACAGTCGAACGGCTGAAGCTTTCTTT
NA	TRBV27	few	TRBJ1-5	CASSLSWGAEQPQHF	TGTGCCAGCAGTTTAAGTTGGGGTGCGGAACAGCCCCAGCATTTT
NA	TRBV9	NA	TRBJ2-3	CASSFGSGLLSDTQFF	TGTGCCAGCAGCTTCGGCAGCGGTCTGCTCTCAGATACGCAGTTTTTT
NA	TRBV5-5	many	TRBJ2-2	CASSLAVRNTGELFF	TGTGCCAGCAGCTTGGCAGTCCGGAACACCGGGGAGCTGTTTTTT
NA	TRBV7-5	few	TRBJ2-3	CTSVPEVNPQVLASSTDTQYF	NA
NA	TRBV20-1	many	TRBJ2-5	CSAKRGLETQYF	TGCAGTGCTAAGAGGGGGTTAGAGACTCAGTACTTC
TRBD1	TRBV6-6	many	TRBJ2-5	CASSYSGQGYQETQYF	TGTGCCAGCAGTTATTCCGGACAGGGGTACCAAGAGACCCAGTACTTC
TRBD2	TRBV20-1	many	TRBJ2-1	CSARYDGVGRGSYNEQFF	TGCAGTGCTAGATATGATGGTGTCGGGAGGGGATCCTACAATGAGCAGTTCTTC
TRBD2	TRBV7-1	many	TRBJ2-7	CASSSGPWASGRPRLYEQYF	TGTGCCAGCAGCTCGGGGCCTTGGGCTAGCGGGAGGCCCCGACTATACGAGCAGTACTTC
NA	TRBV6-2/TRBV6-3	NA	TRBJ1-6	CASSQANISPLHF	TGTGCCAGCAGTCAGGCCAATATTTCACCCCTCCACTTT
NA	TRBV13	many	TRBJ2-1	CASARRDNEQFF	TGTGCCAGCGCTCGCAGGGACAATGAGCAGTTCTTC
NA	TRBV6-1	medium-sized	TRBJ1-6	CASRTGQEHSPLHF	TGTGCCAGCAGGACCGGGCAGGAGCATTCACCCCTCCACTTT
TRBD1	TRBV27	many	TRBJ1-2	CASSPDRGLGYTF	TGTGCCAGCAGTCCTGACAGGGGGCTTGGCTACACCTTC
NA	TRBV20-1	many	TRBJ1-5	CSAPPPPGTRMSNQPQHF	TGCAGTGCTCCCCCCCCCCCAGGGACGCGTATGAGCAATCAGCCCCAGCATTTT
NA	TRBV11-2	many	TRBJ1-1	CASSLVAGNTEAFF	TGTGCCAGCAGCTTAGTTGCCGGGAACACTGAAGCTTTCTTT
TRBD1	TRBV9	many	TRBJ1-4	CASSEAGQEPEKLFF	TGTGCCAGCAGCGAAGCGGGACAGGAACCCGAAAAACTGTTTTTT
NA	TRBV6-1	medium-sized	TRBJ2-7	CASSEEGLYEQYF	TGTGCCAGCAGTGAAGAAGGGTTATACGAGCAGTACTTC
NA	TRBV6-1	few	TRBJ2-3	CASSEVAASTDTQYF	TGTGCCAGCAGTGAGGTAGCAGCTAGCACAGATACGCAGTATTTT
NA	TRBV27	medium-sized	TRBJ2-2	CASSRVAGELFF	TGTGCCAGCAGCAGAGTGGCCGGGGAGCTGTTTTTT
NA	TRBV4-1	NA	TRBJ2-3	CASSQPGQPADTQYF	TGCGCCAGCAGCCAACCTGGACAGCCAGCGGATACGCAGTATTTT
TRBD1	TRBV6-5	medium-sized	TRBJ1-1	CASSYSTGPAEAFF	TGTGCCAGCAGTTACTCGACAGGGCCCGCTGAAGCTTTCTTT
NA	TRBV10-3	many	TRBJ1-5	CAISGSGIGNQPQHF	TGTGCCATCAGTGGCTCAGGGATAGGCAATCAGCCCCAGCATTTT
NA	TRBV19	NA	TRBJ2-1	CASSIGLSGDEQFF	TGTGCCAGTAGTATTGGTCTATCGGGAGATGAGCAGTTCTTC
NA	TRBV3-1	many	TRBJ1-1	CASSQMMDTEAFF	TGTGCCAGCAGCCAAATGATGGACACTGAAGCTTTCTTT
NA	TRBV7-8	NA	TRBJ2-2	CASSRTGQVGRTGELFF	TGTGCCAGCAGCCGAACAGGGCAGGTCGGAAGGACCGGGGAGCTGTTTTTT
NA	TRBV30	many	TRBJ2-3	CAWSRRTPQNTDTQYF	TGTGCCTGGAGTAGGCGTACCCCACAGAACACAGATACGCAGTATTTT
NA	TRBV20-1	many	TRBJ1-4	CSARPGSPEKLFF	TGCAGTGCTAGGCCCGGATCCCCGGAAAAACTGTTTTTT
NA	TRBV25-1	medium-sized	TRBJ2-2	CASSGSGELFF	TGTGCCAGCAGCGGGAGCGGGGAGCTGTTTTTT
NA	TRBV6-2/TRBV6-3	medium-sized	TRBJ1-5	CASSYGRGNQPQHF	TGTGCCAGCAGTTACGGGCGGGGAAATCAGCCCCAGCATTTT
TRBD2	TRBV29-1	many	TRBJ2-1	CSVEGTSGAYNEQFF	TGCAGCGTTGAGGGGACTAGCGGGGCCTACAATGAGCAGTTCTTC
TRBD1	TRBV7-8	medium-sized	TRBJ2-7	CASSPGTGGPYEQYF	TGTGCCAGCAGCCCGGGGACAGGGGGCCCCTACGAGCAGTACTTC
NA	TRBV6-1	medium-sized	TRBJ2-7	CASSSHIDQANEQYF	TGTGCCAGCAGTTCCCACATCGATCAGGCGAACGAGCAGTACTTC
NA	TRBV28	medium-sized	TRBJ2-7	CASSPLQESYEQYF	TGTGCCAGCAGTCCCCTACAGGAATCCTACGAGCAGTACTTC
NA	TRBV28	many	TRBJ1-5	CASRRWDIKKNQPQHF	TGTGCCAGCAGACGATGGGACATAAAGAAAAATCAGCCCCAGCATTTT
TRBD2	TRBV18	many	TRBJ2-1	CASSPPSGRANAHEQFF	TGTGCCAGCTCACCACCTAGCGGGAGGGCCAATGCACATGAGCAGTTCTTC
NA	TRBV6-1	medium-sized	TRBJ1-1	CASTNQPNTEAFF	TGTGCCAGCACCAACCAACCGAACACTGAAGCTTTCTTT
TRBD1	TRBV12-3/TRBV12-4	many	TRBJ2-1	CASSLARNRGLGSYNEQFF	TGTGCCAGCAGTTTAGCGCGGAACAGGGGATTGGGATCCTACAATGAGCAGTTCTTC
NA	TRBV9	many	TRBJ1-1	CASSVDSNTEAFF	TGTGCCAGCAGCGTAGACAGTAACACTGAAGCTTTCTTT
NA	TRBV27	medium-sized	TRBJ2-5	CASSSEIQETQYF	TGTGCCAGCAGTTCGGAGATACAAGAGACCCAGTACTTC
NA	TRBV7-2	medium-sized	TRBJ2-5	CASSLSSASQETQYF	TGTGCCAGCAGCTTATCCTCGGCAAGTCAAGAGACCCAGTACTTC
TRBD1	TRBV6-2/TRBV6-3	medium-sized	TRBJ2-1	CASSYSSVQGVYNEQFF	TGTGCCAGCAGTTACTCGTCTGTTCAGGGGGTCTACAATGAGCAGTTCTTC
NA	TRBV20-1	NA	TRBJ2-3	CSARYPGDTDTQYF	TGCAGTGCTAGGTACCCGGGGGACACAGATACGCAGTATTTT
TRBD2	TRBV6-1	medium-sized	TRBJ2-1	CASSEFEGGHYNEQFF	TGTGCCAGCAGTGAATTTGAGGGAGGGCATTACAATGAGCAGTTCTTC
NA	TRBV6-2/TRBV6-3	medium-sized	TRBJ1-2	CASRQYYGYTF	TGTGCCAGCAGGCAGTACTATGGCTACACCTTC